The 8 T cell receptor beta chains presented below share a single source sample, sequenced in a study of T cells in Graves' hyperthyroidism and ophthalmopathy. Amplification of TCR beta CDR3 regions was performed using RNA transcripts as template. A first-round RT-PCR of the TCR CDR3 used the HTBI primer set. TCRdb ran MiXCR on the multiplex PCR reads and lists one entry per CDR3 protein. Of hundreds of thousands of distinct CDR3 sequences listed, 22% are singletons. Source material: blood. All receptors derive from a woman aged 70-85 years with Graves' ophthalmopathy.

The genes are TRBV5-1 and TRBJ2-1, with TRBD2 matching over 7 bases. The germline gives CDR1 SGHRS, CDR2 YFSETQ. The CDR3 loop spans 16 amino acids. Trimming took 4 bases from V and 6 from J; bases not matched to a gene: 13. The CDR3 DNA is TGCGCCAGCAGCGCGGTGAAGGGCGGGGGACGCAATGAGCAGTTCTTC. It specifies CASSAVKGGGRNEQFF.

The rearrangement joins TRBV6-1 to TRBJ2-5; TRBD2 matches 11 bases. The CDR3 spans 17 residues. The V gene end was trimmed by 1 base and the J gene end by 4 bases; junction bases not matched to a gene: 8. The germline V gene has CDR1 MNHNS and CDR2 SASEGT. CDR3 protein: CASSEGVLAGVGETQYF. In DNA, the CDR3 is TGTGCCAGCAGTGAAGGGGTACTAGCGGGAGTTGGAGAGACCCAGTACTTC.

Ten or more counts support this clonotype. The junction does not match germline at one end; this may be a read error. The rearrangement uses TRBV5-1 and TRBJ1-2; 9 bases map to TRBD1. This CDR3 is built from 14 residues. CDR1 is SGHRS and CDR2 is YFSETQ in the germline V gene. The CDR3 DNA is TGTGCCAGCAGTCTAGGACAGGGGAACTATGGCTACACCTTC. Protein sequence: CASSLGQGNYGYTF.

The chain has TRBV7-6 and TRBJ2-3, with no clear D. This CDR3 is 14 amino acids long. The V end lost 1 base, the J end lost 6 bases, and 11 bases lay between the germline ends. The V gene's germline CDR1 is SGHVS and CDR2 FNYEAQ. Written as DNA, the CDR3 is TGTGCCAGCAGCTTAGGGTCAAATGAGGATACGCAGTATTTT. This gives the protein CASSLGSNEDTQYF.

The chain links TRBV4-1 to TRBJ2-2; TRBD2 matches 11 bases. The germline gives CDR1 MGHRA, CDR2 YSYEKL. This CDR3 has 19 residues. V lost 0 bases, J lost 7 bases, and 13 bases stayed unmatched. The DNA for the CDR3 is TGCGCCAGCAGCCAAGATCGACATAGCGGGAGGGCGGATATCGGGGAGCTGTTTTTT. The encoded protein is CASSQDRHSGRADIGELFF.

The sample holds many counts of this clonotype. This sequence joins TRBV11-2 and TRBJ2-7; TRBD2 agrees at 10 bases. The V segment lost 4 bases and the J segment 3 bases; nucleotides outside the gene matches: 9. Looked up from germline, CDR1 is SGHAT and CDR2 is FQNNGV. The CDR3 covers 16 residues. DNA of the CDR3: TGTGCCAGCAGCTCGCCCCTACTAGCGGGGATCTACGAGCAGTACTTC. Translation: CASSSPLLAGIYEQYF.

This clonotype was seen ten or more times. This chain joins TRBV6-1 and TRBJ2-5; 10 nucleotides line up with TRBD2. The CDR3 runs 15 residues. Looked up from germline, CDR1 is MNHNS and CDR2 is SASEGT. V lost 5 bases, J lost 4 bases, and 7 bases stayed unmatched. The CDR3 here is CASSFLRLAGETQYF. DNA of the CDR3: TGTGCCAGCAGTTTCCTGAGACTAGCGGGAGAGACCCAGTACTTC.

This chain joins TRBV20-1 and TRBJ1-5; D gene uncertain. Per the germline V gene, CDR1 is DFQATT and CDR2 is SNEGSKA (reference sequence). This CDR3 contains 15 residues. Trimming shortened V by 7 bases and J by 0 bases, and 16 bases separated the two germline ends. This chain's CDR3 is CSVALPAGSNQPQHF. In DNA, the CDR3 is TGCAGTGTTGCCCTTCCCGCCGGTAGCAATCAGCCCCAGCATTTT.